This paragraph covers one TCR beta chain sequence. The antigen is undetermined. This sample is drawn from a study of T cell repertoires in cytomegalovirus infection. Overall study findings and caveats: HLA-C-restricted CMV-specific TCR beta clonotypes were dominant in the ex vivo response.

TCRdb passed the reads through MiXCR, listing each CDR3 protein once. The profile shows over 300,000 distinct CDR3 sequences, 15% to 20% of them singletons. The CDR3 is 13 residues long. Looked up from germline, CDR1 is MNHEY and CDR2 is SVGEGT. The V end was cut by 2 bases, the J end by 3 bases, with 7 bases between. The source of this sequence is a human donor in good health (CMV status not recorded). Some clones in this sample may be carry-over from other donors' samples. The chain couples TRBV6-2 or TRBV6-3 to TRBJ2-5; no clear D. Sequencing was carried out using PBMCs. CDR3 residues: CASSYLRKETQYF. In DNA form, the CDR3 reads TGTGCCAGCAGTTACCTCAGGAAAGAGACCCAGTACTTC.